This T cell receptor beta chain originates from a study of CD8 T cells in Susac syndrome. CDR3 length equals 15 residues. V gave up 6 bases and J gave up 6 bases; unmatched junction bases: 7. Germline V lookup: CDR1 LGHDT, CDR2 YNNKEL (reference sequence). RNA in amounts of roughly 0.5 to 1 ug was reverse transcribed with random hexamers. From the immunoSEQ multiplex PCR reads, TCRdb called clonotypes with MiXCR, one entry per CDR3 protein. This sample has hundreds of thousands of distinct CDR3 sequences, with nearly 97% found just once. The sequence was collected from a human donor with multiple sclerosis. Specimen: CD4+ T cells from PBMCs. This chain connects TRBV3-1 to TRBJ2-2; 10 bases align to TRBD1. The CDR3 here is CASSKTGGAAGELFF. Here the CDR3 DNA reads TGTGCCAGCAGTAAGACAGGGGGCGCCGCCGGGGAGCTGTTTTTT.